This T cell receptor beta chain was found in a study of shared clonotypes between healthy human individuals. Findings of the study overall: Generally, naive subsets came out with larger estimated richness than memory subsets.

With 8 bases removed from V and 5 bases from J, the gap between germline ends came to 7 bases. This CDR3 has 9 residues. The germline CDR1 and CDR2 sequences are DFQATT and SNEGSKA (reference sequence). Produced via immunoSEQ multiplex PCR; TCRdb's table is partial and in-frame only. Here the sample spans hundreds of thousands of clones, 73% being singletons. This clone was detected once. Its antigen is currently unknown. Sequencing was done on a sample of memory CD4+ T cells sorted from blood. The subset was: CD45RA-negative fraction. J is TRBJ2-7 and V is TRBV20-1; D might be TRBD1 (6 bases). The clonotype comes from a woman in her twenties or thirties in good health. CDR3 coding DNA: TGCAGTACAGGGCACGAGCAGTACTTC. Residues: CSTGHEQYF.